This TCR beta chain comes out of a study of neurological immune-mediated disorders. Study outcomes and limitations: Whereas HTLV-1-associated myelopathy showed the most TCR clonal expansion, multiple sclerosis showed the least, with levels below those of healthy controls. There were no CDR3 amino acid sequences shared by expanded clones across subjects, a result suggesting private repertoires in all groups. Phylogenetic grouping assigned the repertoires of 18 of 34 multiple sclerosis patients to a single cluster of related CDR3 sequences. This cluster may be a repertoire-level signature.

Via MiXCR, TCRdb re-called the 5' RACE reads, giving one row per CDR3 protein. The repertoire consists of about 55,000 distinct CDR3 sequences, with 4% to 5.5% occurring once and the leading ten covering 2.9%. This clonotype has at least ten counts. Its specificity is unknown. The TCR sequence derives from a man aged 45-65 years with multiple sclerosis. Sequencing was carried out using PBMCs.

The CDR3 loop is CASSLTGSEQFF. CDR3 nucleotides: TGTGCCAGCAGCTTGACAGGGTCTGAGCAGTTCTTC. This chain joins TRBV5-5 and TRBJ2-1, with TRBD1 as a possible D gene (6 bases). The germline V and J ends were trimmed by 1 base and 9 bases, with 8 bases remaining between them. The CDR3 loop spans 12 amino acids. Germline V gene sequence: CDR1 SGHKS, CDR2 YYEKEE (reference sequence).